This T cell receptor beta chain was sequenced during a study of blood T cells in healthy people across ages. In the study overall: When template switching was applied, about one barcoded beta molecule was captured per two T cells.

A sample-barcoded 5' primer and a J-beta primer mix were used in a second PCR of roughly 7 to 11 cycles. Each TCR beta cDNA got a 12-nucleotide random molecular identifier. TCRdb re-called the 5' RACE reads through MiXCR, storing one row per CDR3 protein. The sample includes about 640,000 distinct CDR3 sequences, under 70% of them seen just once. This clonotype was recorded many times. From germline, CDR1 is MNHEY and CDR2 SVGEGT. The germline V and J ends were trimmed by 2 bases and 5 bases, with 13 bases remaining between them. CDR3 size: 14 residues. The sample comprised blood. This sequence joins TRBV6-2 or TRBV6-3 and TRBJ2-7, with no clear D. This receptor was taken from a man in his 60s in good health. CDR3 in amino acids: CASSYLPYRDEQYF. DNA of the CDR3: TGTGCCAGCAGTTACCTCCCTTATCGGGACGAGCAGTACTTC.